One sample yielded the 5 T cell receptor beta chains listed below, sequenced in a study of siplizumab effects on memory and regulatory T cells. Sequenced by immunoSEQ multiplex PCR; TCRdb stores in-frame clones only, minus some. The table lists 100,000 or so clones, roughly 94% of them singletons. What was sequenced was non-Treg CD4+ T cells sorted from blood. These receptor sequences come from a human donor in good health.

This chain joins TRBV9 and TRBJ2-4; possibly TRBD1 or TRBD2 for D (6 bases each). Germline V gene sequence: CDR1 SGDLS, CDR2 YYNGEE. The CDR3 sequence is 14 residues long. V was cut by 2 bases and J by 3 bases, with 9 bases left in between. Here the CDR3 DNA reads TGTGCCAGCAGCGTGGGGGGCGTCAAAAACATTCAGTACTTC. It specifies CASSVGGVKNIQYF.

The chain employs TRBV21-1 and TRBJ2-1; the D call TRBD2 from the table was never checked on the DNA. TRBV21-1 is a pseudogene locus. The CDR3 is 15 residues long. This chain's CDR3 is CASSGPGLESNEQFF. Written as DNA, the CDR3 is TGTGCCAGCAGCGGACCAGGACTAGAATCCAATGAGCAGTTCTTC.

The rearrangement uses TRBV5-1 and TRBJ2-3; 13 bases fit TRBD2. The trim removed 1 base at V and 5 bases at J, leaving 4 bases unmatched. This CDR3 region has 16 residues. Germline CDR1 and CDR2: SGHRS and YFSETQ. CDR3 in amino acids: CASSLTGLAGEDTQYF. As DNA, the CDR3 is TGCGCCAGCAGCTTGACCGGACTAGCGGGAGAAGATACGCAGTATTTT.

The genes are TRBV28 and TRBJ2-7; perhaps TRBD2 as D (5 bases). V was cut by 5 bases and J by 7 bases, with 21 bases left in between. The CDR3 spans 15 residues. The germline CDR1 and CDR2 sequences are MDHEN and SYDVKM. CDR3: CASSPPEGYRGEQYF. Written as DNA, the CDR3 is TGTGCCAGCAGTCCCCCAGAGGGTTACAGAGGGGAGCAGTACTTC.

The chain carries TRBV6-1 and TRBJ2-3, with 7 nucleotides matching TRBD2. The length of the CDR3 is 15 residues. Trimming removed 8 bases from V and 2 bases from J; junction bases left unmatched: 10. Germline V CDR1 and CDR2: MNHNS, SASEGT. CDR3 in DNA: TGTGCCAGCTGTTCGGCGGGAGAGGACACAGATACGCAGTATTTT. It encodes CASCSAGEDTDTQYF.